This T cell receptor beta chain is drawn from a study of cytomegalovirus exposure and HLA in healthy donors. Study summary: There were 75 million to 95 million unique TCRs (from HLA-typed donors) in an early data release. Study-wide results and limits: It emerged from a later analysis that several of the most significant clusters appeared to be linked to common viral pathogens.

There are 15 residues in the CDR3. After removal of 4 bases from V and 2 bases from J, the junction contained 5 bases not matched to a gene. Germline V lookup: CDR1 MNHEY, CDR2 SVGAGI. In the case of this clone: Its antigen is still unknown.

The PCR employed 60 Vbeta primers together with 13 Jbeta primers. Sequenced by immunoSEQ multiplex PCR; TCRdb stores in-frame clones only, minus some. The sample holds about 210,000 clones, about 81% seen once. This clonotype was obtained from a man in his forties in good health and CMV-seropositive. The V and J genes are TRBV6-5 and TRBJ1-5; 7 bases are shared with TRBD1. The specimen was PBMCs. As DNA, the CDR3 is TGTGCCAGCAGTTCTGGCAGGGGGGGCAATCAGCCCCAGCATTTT. Its protein product is CASSSGRGGNQPQHF.